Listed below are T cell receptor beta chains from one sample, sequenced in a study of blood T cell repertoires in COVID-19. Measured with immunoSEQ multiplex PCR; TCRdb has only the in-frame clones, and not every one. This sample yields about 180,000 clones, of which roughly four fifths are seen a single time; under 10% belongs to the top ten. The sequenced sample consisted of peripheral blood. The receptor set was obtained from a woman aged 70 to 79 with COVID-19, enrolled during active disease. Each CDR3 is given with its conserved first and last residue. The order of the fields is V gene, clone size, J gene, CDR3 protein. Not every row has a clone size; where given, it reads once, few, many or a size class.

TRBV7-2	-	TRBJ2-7	CASSWGLAGVKEQYF
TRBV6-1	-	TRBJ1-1	CASSEAQTGRSAFF
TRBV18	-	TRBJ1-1	CASSPPGGTEAFF
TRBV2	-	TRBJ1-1	CASSAGGGYTEAFF
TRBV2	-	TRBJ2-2	CASGLAGGAGELFF
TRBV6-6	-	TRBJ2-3	CASSRTSGRGPDTQYF
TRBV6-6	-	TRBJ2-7	CASSYRGSEQYF
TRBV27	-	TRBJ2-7	CASSLKGDSYEQYF
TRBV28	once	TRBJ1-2	CASSFQVFGFTF
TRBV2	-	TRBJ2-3	CALQTSGGTDTQYF
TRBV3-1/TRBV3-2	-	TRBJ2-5	CASTPRETQYF
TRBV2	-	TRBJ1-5	CASSGNSNQPQHF
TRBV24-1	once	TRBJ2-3	CATSGRGRIPDTDTQYF
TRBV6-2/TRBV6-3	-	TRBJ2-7	CASSYSSLSYEQYF
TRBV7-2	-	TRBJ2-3	CASSLGGTSGLPYTQYF
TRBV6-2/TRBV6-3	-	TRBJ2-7	CASSYGTSGTYEQYF
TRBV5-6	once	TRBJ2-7	CASSKPDRGYEQYF
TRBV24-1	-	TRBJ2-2	CATSDRLYNTGELFF
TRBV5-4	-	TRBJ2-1	CASSLIGTSSRNEQFF
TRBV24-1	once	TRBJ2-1	CATSDTERHNEQFF
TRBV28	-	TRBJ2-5	CASSLAGGLQETQYF
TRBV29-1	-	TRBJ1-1	CSASGGRGNTEAFF
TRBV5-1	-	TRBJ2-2	CASSLWAGNTGELFF
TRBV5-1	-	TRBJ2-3	CASSLEGAGVSTDTQYF
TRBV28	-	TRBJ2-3	CASSLSEAGWADTQYF
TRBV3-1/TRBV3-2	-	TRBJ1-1	CASSLLGGQGILGAFF
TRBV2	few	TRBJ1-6	CASSFGTGGALGSPLHF
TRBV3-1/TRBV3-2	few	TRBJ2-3	CASTREGSTDTQYF
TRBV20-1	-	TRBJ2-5	CSASEMGRLETQYF
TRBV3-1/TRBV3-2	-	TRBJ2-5	CASSRLSGSRETQYF
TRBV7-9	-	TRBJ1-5	CASSPMGTGSNQPQHF
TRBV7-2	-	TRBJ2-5	CASSLGTSGGQETQYF
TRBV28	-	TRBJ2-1	CASSTSGIVLDEQFF
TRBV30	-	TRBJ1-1	CAWSLGRGNTEAFF
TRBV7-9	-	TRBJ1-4	CASSLGGGDEKLFF
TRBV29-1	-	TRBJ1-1	CSVETDSRLNTEAFF
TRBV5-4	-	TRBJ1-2	CASSLITGDFYGYTF
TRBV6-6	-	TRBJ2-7	CASSYPGSRYEQYF
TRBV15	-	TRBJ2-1	CATSASGRAHNEQFF
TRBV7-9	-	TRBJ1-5	CASSGGAAGHQPQHF
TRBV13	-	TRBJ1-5	CASSLGQTGNQPQHF